The T cell receptor beta chain described here comes from a study of beta chain features in type 1 diabetes. Of the isolated RNA, all was reverse transcribed, and so the sequenced material was expressed TCRB transcripts. Reads from naive, central memory and regulatory T cell samples averaged about 3.57 million. Measured with immunoSEQ multiplex PCR; TCRdb has only the in-frame clones, and not every one. This table has almost 250,000 clones, approximately 14% appearing once. The CDR3 length is 14 residues. CDR1 and CDR2 (germline): SGHRS, YFSETQ. V was pared by 6 bases and J by 5 bases, with 6 bases of the junction left unmatched. Study results and caveats: Shorter templates might be favored by PCR, and equally so in patients and in controls. Shorter TCRB CDR3s, moderately but significantly so, were found in Type 1 diabetes patients in all four CD4+ subsets.

This clone appeared a few times. Its antigen is as yet unknown. This sequence joins TRBV5-1 and TRBJ2-5, with 11 bases that match TRBD1. The specimen sequenced was naive CD4+ T cells from blood. The TCR comes from a woman in her 40s in good health. The DNA for the CDR3 is TGCGCCAGCACCCGGACAGGGGGCGCCGAGACCCAGTACTTC. Amino acid sequence: CASTRTGGAETQYF.